This T cell receptor beta chain originates from a study of siplizumab effects on memory and regulatory T cells. Repertoires were generated with immunoSEQ multiplex PCR, while TCRdb's copy carries only in-frame clones and drops some. Of 110,000 or so clones listed, 92% are singletons. Notes on this clone: Antigen: not known.

The CDR3 contains 15 residues. Germline V gene sequence: CDR1 WNHNN, CDR2 SYGVQD (reference sequence). V was clipped by 0 bases and J by 5 bases; unmatched bases: 4. Whole-study results and caveats: The alloresponse seemed to draw substantially on naive T cells, which appeared more diverse than memory cells.

The clonotype was recovered from a human donor in good health. The chain joins TRBV10-1 to TRBJ2-1, with 7 bases matching TRBD2. The specimen was Tregs sorted from blood. CDR3 DNA sequence: TGCGCCAGCAGTGAGTCCCCCAGCGGGAACAATGAGCAGTTCTTC. Protein product: CASSESPSGNNEQFF.